The clone carrying this T cell receptor (beta chain) was observed a few times. Its cognate antigen is unknown. This sample was taken from a study of Ad26.COV2.S vaccination and SARS-CoV-2 variants. The protocol was immunoSEQ multiplex PCR, while the TCRdb copy is restricted to in-frame clones and leaves out a portion. The sample carries 300,000 to 400,000 clones, more than 75% recorded once. As for treatment: some 20 received Ad26.COV2.S at low or high dose, single or two shots; five or six received placebo; per-sample allocation not given. The samples were gathered on day 63 after the first injection of vaccine or placebo. Expressing Wuhan-strain SARS-CoV-2 spike, an Ad26 vector served as the vaccine. General study findings and limits: People who got the vaccine or the placebo had similar non-spike TCR breadth.

The sequences come from peripheral blood, collected in a trial of Ad26.COV2.S vaccine versus placebo. The clonotype comes from a person between 18 and 59 years old who received the Ad26.COV2.S COVID-19 vaccine or a placebo.

CDR3 DNA: TGTGCCTGGAGTGTAACCATGGCAGATAATTCACCCCTCCACTTT. Translated: CAWSVTMADNSPLHF. The V gene is TRBV30, the J gene TRBJ1-6; D ambiguous. From germline, CDR1 is GTSNPN and CDR2 SVGIG (reference sequence). The CDR3 extends over 15 amino acids. Trimming left V 0 bases short and J 5 bases short, with 11 bases between. The full variable domain, its missing parts supplied by reference TRBV30 and TRBJ1-6, is SQTIHQWPATLVQPVGSPLSLECTVEGTSNPNLYWYRQAAGRGLQLLFYSVGIGQISSEVPQNLSASRPQDRQFILSSKKLLLSDSGFYLCAWSVTMADNSPLHFGNGTRLTVT.